This T cell receptor (beta chain) was recorded in a study of T-cell reconstitution after alpha-beta-depleted transplantation in children. This sample's TCRbeta library carried unique molecular identifier barcodes. TCRdb passed the PCR reads through MiXCR, listing each CDR3 protein once. The profile shows 300,000 to 400,000 distinct CDR3 sequences, about a sixth of them singletons. The sequencing used PBMCs, mostly from graft donor cells, collected 360 days after TCRalphabeta/CD19-depleted stem cell transplant. The clonotype comes from a male patient under 10 years old who had a stem cell transplant for acute lymphoblastic leukemia, so the T cells may come from the graft donor.

Here the CDR3 reads CASSPPAGGETQYF. As DNA, the CDR3 is TGTGCCAGCTCACCACCCGCGGGGGGAGAGACCCAGTACTTC. The rearrangement links TRBV18 to TRBJ2-5; the match to TRBD2 covers 8 bases. CDR1 is KGHSH, CDR2 LQKENI, per germline. V lost 0 bases and J lost 4; bases outside the gene matches: 1. The CDR3 is 14 amino acids.